This passage covers 30 T cell receptor beta chains from one sample sequenced in a study of shared clonotypes between healthy human individuals. Clones were read by immunoSEQ multiplex PCR, and TCRdb kept only the in-frame ones, dropping some. In the table there are some 2.1 million clones, 85% to 95% of which are singletons. Cells designated naive CD8 were CD45RO-negative and were positively selected for CCR7, with terminally differentiated effector memory CD45RA+ cells excluded. The specimen was naive CD8+ T cells from PBMCs. These receptors originate from a man aged 18-30 years in good health. Some clones in this sample may be carry-over from other donors' samples.

This clone was counted a few times. V usage is TRBV7-9 and J usage is TRBJ1-2, with 7 bases identical to TRBD1. Per germline, CDR1 SEHNR and CDR2 FQNEAQ (reference sequence). The V gene end was trimmed by 5 bases and the J gene end by 4 bases; junction bases not matched to a gene: 10. This CDR3 region has 15 residues. In DNA form, the CDR3 reads TGTGCCAGCAGCCAAACGACAGGGCCTGGCTATGGCTACACCTTC. As protein: CASSQTTGPGYGYTF.

CDR3 loop: CASSVLRGDTQYF. DNA for the CDR3: TGTGCCAGCAGCGTATTGCGAGGTGATACGCAGTATTTT. The chain is built from TRBV9 and TRBJ2-3; D unresolved. Trimming took off 1 base at V and 6 bases at J, with 9 bases between the two ends. CDR3 length: 13 amino acids. The germline V gene has CDR1 SGDLS and CDR2 YYNGEE. Based on the CDR3 plus reference TRBV9 and TRBJ2-3, the full variable domain is DSGVTQTPKHLITATGQRVTLRCSPRSGDLSVYWYQQSLDQGLQFLIQYYNGEERAKGNILERFSAQQFPDLHSELNLSSLELGDSALYFCASSVLRGDTQYFGPGTRLTVL.

This clone was counted once. The chain combines TRBV9 with TRBJ2-2; TRBD2 aligns across 9 bases. V lost 0 bases and J lost 3; bases outside the gene matches: 9. CDR3 length equals 18 residues. Germline V lookup: CDR1 SGDLS, CDR2 YYNGEE. CDR3 amino acids: CASSVGVAGDAYTGELFF. As DNA, the CDR3 is TGTGCCAGCAGCGTAGGAGTAGCGGGAGATGCATACACCGGGGAGCTGTTTTTT.

V is TRBV28 and J is TRBJ1-1; D may be TRBD1 (5 bases). Germline loops: CDR1 MDHEN, CDR2 SYDVKM. V was shortened by 5 bases and J by 1 base, with 8 bases between the two germline ends. There are 13 residues in the CDR3. The CDR3 DNA sequence: TGTGCCAGCAGTCAACAGGCGAACACTGAAGCTTTCTTT. Translation gives CASSQQANTEAFF.

The J gene is TRBJ2-3, the V gene TRBV9; 7 nucleotides agree with TRBD2. The CDR3 contains 16 residues. CDR1 and CDR2 from the germline V gene are SGDLS and YYNGEE. V dropped 1 base and J dropped 4; count of bases not matched to a gene: 9. CDR3: CASSVSGAGVADTQYF. The CDR3 DNA follows: TGTGCCAGCAGCGTATCGGGTGCGGGAGTCGCAGATACGCAGTATTTT.

Remarks on this clone: The same CDR3 arises from other DNA sequences in this sample as well. The chain couples TRBV9 to TRBJ2-3; D gene uncertain. Germline CDR1 SGDLS, CDR2 YYNGEE. V was cut by 3 bases and J by 4 bases, with 6 bases left in between. The CDR3 contains 12 residues. Here the CDR3 DNA reads TGTGCCAGCAGCGGGAGCGCAGATACGCAGTATTTT. Protein product: CASSGSADTQYF.

The chain employs TRBV11-1 and TRBJ2-1, with 7 bases lining up with TRBD2. CDR3 length: 16 amino acids. Trimming removed 3 bases from V and 10 bases from J; junction bases left unmatched: 15. Germline loops: CDR1 SGHAT, CDR2 FQDESV (reference sequence). The CDR3: CASSFFPRGKRGEQFF. CDR3 DNA sequence: TGTGCCAGCAGCTTTTTTCCTCGGGGAAAGCGGGGCGAGCAGTTCTTC.

The J gene is TRBJ2-1, the V gene TRBV7-9; D not certain. The CDR3 sequence is 15 residues long. Germline lookup yields CDR1 SEHNR and CDR2 FQNEAQ (reference sequence). With 5 bases removed from V and 2 bases from J, the gap between germline ends came to 13 bases. The chain's CDR3 is CASSPGWLTYNEQFF. CDR3 bases: TGTGCCAGCAGCCCCGGGTGGCTGACCTACAATGAGCAGTTCTTC. Variable domain in full (rest from reference TRBV7-9 and TRBJ2-1): DTGVSQNPRHKITKRGQNVTFRCDPISEHNRLYWYRQTLGQGPEFLTYFQNEAQLEKSRLLSDRFSAERPKGSFSTLEIQRTEQGDSAMYLCASSPGWLTYNEQFFGPGTRLTVL.

The rearrangement uses TRBV5-1 and TRBJ1-1, with D hard to call. Germline V gene sequence: CDR1 SGHRS, CDR2 YFSETQ. There are 12 residues in the CDR3. Trimming pared 0 bases from V and 11 bases from J, leaving 11 bases between. The chain's CDR3 is CASSLAGKEAFF. In DNA, the CDR3 is TGCGCCAGCAGCTTGGCCGGGAAAGAGGCTTTCTTT.

The chain couples TRBV2 to TRBJ1-1, with D unresolved. Germline loops: CDR1 SNHLY, CDR2 FYNNEI. Trimming pared 4 bases from V and 0 bases from J, leaving 12 bases between. There are 15 residues in the CDR3. The CDR3, as DNA: TGTGCCAGCAGTGCGATAGGCCCCATGAACACTGAAGCTTTCTTT. It translates to CASSAIGPMNTEAFF.

This rearrangement joins TRBV18 to TRBJ1-1; no clear D. Germline CDR1 KGHSH, CDR2 LQKENI. V lost 0 bases and J 3 bases, leaving 11 bases between the germline ends. The CDR3 length is 15 residues. DNA for the CDR3: TGTGCCAGCTCACCACCGTACCGGAGGGACACTGAAGCTTTCTTT. It translates to CASSPPYRRDTEAFF.

J is TRBJ1-1 and V is TRBV6-5; 12 nucleotides align to TRBD1. The junction had 3 bases not matched to a gene; V was cut back by 8 bases and J by 5 bases. The CDR3 spans 13 residues. Germline CDR1 is MNHEY and CDR2 is SVGAGI. The CDR3 spells CASGDRGRTEAFF. Written as DNA, the CDR3 is TGTGCCAGCGGGGACAGGGGGCGGACTGAAGCTTTCTTT.

This rearrangement joins TRBV2 to TRBJ1-1; D not certain. The length of the CDR3 is 14 residues. Germline CDR1 SNHLY, CDR2 FYNNEI. With 8 bases removed from V and 0 bases from J, the gap between germline ends came to 13 bases. CDR3: CASPRGSLNTEAFF. The CDR3 DNA follows: TGTGCCAGCCCCCGTGGCAGCTTGAACACTGAAGCTTTCTTT.

This clone is a singleton in its sample. One junction end does not reproduce the germline sequence, and a read error may be involved. V gene TRBV27 combines with J gene TRBJ2-3; D is uncertain. The CDR3 totals 15 residues. Germline V lookup: CDR1 MNHEY, CDR2 SMNVEV (reference sequence). The CDR3 bases are TGTGCCAGCAGTATATCGGGCCTGATTACAGATACGCAGTATTTT. It yields the protein CASSISGLITDTQYF.

As concerns this clone: The same CDR3 also results from other DNA sequences found in this sample. V gene TRBV7-9 combines with J gene TRBJ2-7; D unresolved. Germline-derived CDR1 and CDR2 are SEHNR and FQNEAQ (reference sequence). This CDR3 is 12 amino acids long. V was cut by 5 bases and J by 2 bases, with 7 bases left in between. The CDR3 protein is CASSLQTYEQYF. In DNA form, the CDR3 reads TGTGCCAGCAGCCTTCAGACCTACGAGCAGTACTTC.

This chain joins TRBV27 and TRBJ1-6; no clear D gene. The CDR3 contains 15 residues. CDR1 is MNHEY and CDR2 is SMNVEV in the germline V gene (reference sequence). V lost 5 bases to trimming and J lost 8 bases, with 16 bases between them. The CDR3 protein is CASSPRTGGHSPLHF. The CDR3 DNA reads TGTGCCAGCAGTCCCCGTACGGGTGGGCATTCACCCCTCCACTTT.

The rearrangement joins TRBV6-5 to TRBJ1-5, with unresolved D. The CDR3 has 14 amino acids. V was trimmed by 5 bases and J by 2 bases, leaving 10 bases between them. Germline V gene sequence: CDR1 MNHEY, CDR2 SVGAGI. The CDR3 loop reads CASSPIGRNQPQHF. CDR3 bases: TGTGCCAGCAGTCCCATAGGGCGCAATCAGCCCCAGCATTTT.

This clone was recorded a few times. Distinct nucleotide sequences in the sample also encode this CDR3. The J gene is TRBJ1-5, the V gene TRBV19; the D gene is possibly TRBD1 (5 bases). From germline, CDR1 is LNHDA and CDR2 SQIVND (reference sequence). Trimming cost V 3 bases and J 6 bases, with 9 bases left between them. This CDR3 comprises 13 residues. CDR3 loop: CASSIGGIQPQHF. CDR3 sequence (DNA): TGTGCCAGTAGTATTGGGGGGATTCAGCCCCAGCATTTT.

This chain joins TRBV7-9 and TRBJ2-4; possible D gene TRBD2, 6 bases. With 5 bases removed from V and 5 bases from J, the gap between germline ends came to 16 bases. The germline V gene has CDR1 SEHNR and CDR2 FQNEAQ (reference sequence). CDR3 length equals 15 residues. CDR3 DNA: TGTGCCAGCAGCCCTGGGGACTTGTGGGAAAACATTCAGTACTTC. It translates to CASSPGDLWENIQYF.

The chain carries TRBV7-9 and TRBJ1-3, with D perhaps TRBD1 (6 bases). Germline-derived CDR1 and CDR2 are SEHNR and FQNEAQ (reference sequence). This CDR3 comprises 18 residues. The V and J ends lost 0 bases and 2 bases respectively, with 17 bases between them. CDR3 protein: CASSLAIGKGVAGNTIYF. CDR3 nucleotides: TGTGCCAGCAGCTTAGCGATTGGGAAGGGGGTTGCTGGAAACACCATATATTTT.

This chain joins TRBV28 and TRBJ2-3; TRBD2 matches 11 bases. The CDR3 extends over 17 amino acids. Germline V gives CDR1 MDHEN, CDR2 SYDVKM. The V and J ends lost 2 bases and 2 bases, in that order; junction bases with no gene match: 6. CDR3: CASSLVGLAEITDTQYF. CDR3 nucleotide sequence: TGTGCCAGCAGTTTAGTGGGACTAGCGGAAATCACAGATACGCAGTATTTT.

The chain couples TRBV19 to TRBJ2-1; D is unclear. This CDR3 has 13 amino acids. With 6 bases removed from V and 3 bases from J, the gap between germline ends came to 9 bases. Germline CDR1 is LNHDA and CDR2 is SQIVND (reference sequence). The CDR3 DNA is TGTGCCAGTAGACCGAAAAACTACAATGAGCAGTTCTTC. Translation: CASRPKNYNEQFF.

The chain employs TRBV2 and TRBJ2-7; 8 positions agree with TRBD1. Germline values: CDR1 SNHLY, CDR2 FYNNEI. Trimming removed 1 base from V and 2 bases from J; junction bases left unmatched: 7. The CDR3 is 16 residues long. CDR3: CASSEESGQGPYEQYF. For the CDR3, the DNA is TGTGCCAGCAGTGAAGAATCCGGACAGGGTCCCTACGAGCAGTACTTC.

V is TRBV19 and J is TRBJ2-3; 12 bases are a match to TRBD1. V was clipped by 3 bases and J by 1 base; unmatched bases: 11. The CDR3 spans 19 residues. Per the germline V gene, CDR1 is LNHDA and CDR2 is SQIVND (reference sequence). CDR3 sequence reads: CASSMRSIRDRGRTDTQYF. CDR3 bases: TGTGCCAGTAGTATGCGAAGCATACGGGACAGGGGGCGCACAGATACGCAGTATTTT.

The chain couples TRBV30 to TRBJ1-6, with TRBD1 as a possible D gene (5 bases). The germline V gene encodes CDR1 GTSNPN and CDR2 SVGIG (reference sequence). The CDR3 totals 13 residues. Trimming stripped 8 bases from V and 0 bases from J, with 8 bases between. CDR3 protein: CAEGSSYNSPLHF. The CDR3, as DNA: TGTGCCGAGGGGAGCTCCTATAATTCACCCCTCCACTTT.

This clone was seen only once. CDR3 in DNA: TGTGCCAGCAGCCAAAATTACAATGGCTACACCTTC. Translating it yields CASSQNYNGYTF. The rearrangement links TRBV5-6 to TRBJ1-2; D unresolved. Trimming took off 4 bases at V and 6 bases at J, with 10 bases between the two ends. In germline, CDR1 is SGHDT, CDR2 YYEEEE. This CDR3 is built from 12 residues.

The chain links TRBV6-6 to TRBJ2-3; D is perhaps TRBD1 (6 bases). The ends were cut back, 5 bases at V and 2 bases at J, with 14 bases in the middle. The CDR3 extends over 15 amino acids. Per the germline V gene, CDR1 is MNHNY and CDR2 is SVGAGI (reference sequence). In DNA form, the CDR3 reads TGTGCCAGCAGTAGCCGGGACACCCACACAGATACGCAGTATTTT. Protein: CASSSRDTHTDTQYF.

DNA of the CDR3: TGTGCCAGCAGTCGGGACAGGGATACACTCTTTTACGAGCAGTACTTC. Its protein is CASSRDRDTLFYEQYF. This chain links TRBV27 with TRBJ2-7, with 9 bases identical to TRBD1. Looked up from germline, CDR1 is MNHEY and CDR2 is SMNVEV (reference sequence). The CDR3 loop spans 16 amino acids. Trimming removed 5 bases from V and 4 bases from J; junction bases left unmatched: 12.

The gene calls are TRBV5-6 and TRBJ1-2, with D unclear. This CDR3 is 18 amino acids long. Trimming removed 1 base from V and 0 bases from J, with 19 bases in between. The germline V gene encodes CDR1 SGHDT and CDR2 YYEEEE. The CDR3 here is CASSLFYSAGSTNYGYTF. The CDR3 DNA reads as TGTGCCAGCAGCTTGTTTTATTCCGCAGGATCCACTAACTATGGCTACACCTTC.

This clone was recorded once. This same CDR3 is encoded by further DNA sequences in the sample. This rearrangement joins TRBV9 to TRBJ2-7, with D tentatively TRBD2 (6 bases). Trimming stripped 4 bases from V and 2 bases from J, with 13 bases between. The CDR3 contains 14 residues. CDR1 SGDLS and CDR2 YYNGEE come from the germline V gene. CDR3 in DNA: TGTGCCAGCAGCACCGGGACTGGGGCCTACGAGCAGTACTTC. Its protein product is CASSTGTGAYEQYF.